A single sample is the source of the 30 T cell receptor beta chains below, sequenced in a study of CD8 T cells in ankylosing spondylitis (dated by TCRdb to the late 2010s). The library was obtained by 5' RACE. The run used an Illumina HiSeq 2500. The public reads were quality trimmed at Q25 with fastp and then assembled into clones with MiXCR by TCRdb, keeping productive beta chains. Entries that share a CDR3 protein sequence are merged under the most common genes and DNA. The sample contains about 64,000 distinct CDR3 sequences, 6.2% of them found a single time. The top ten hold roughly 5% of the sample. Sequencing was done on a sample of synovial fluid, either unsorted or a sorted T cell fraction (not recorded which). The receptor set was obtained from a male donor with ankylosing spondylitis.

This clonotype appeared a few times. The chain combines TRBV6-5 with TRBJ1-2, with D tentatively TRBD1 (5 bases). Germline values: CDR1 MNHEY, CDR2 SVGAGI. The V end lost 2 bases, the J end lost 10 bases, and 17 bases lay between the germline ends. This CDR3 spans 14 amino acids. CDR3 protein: CASSYGTSGSPYTF. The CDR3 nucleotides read TGTGCCAGCAGTTACGGGACCTCCGGCTCCCCCTACACCTTC.

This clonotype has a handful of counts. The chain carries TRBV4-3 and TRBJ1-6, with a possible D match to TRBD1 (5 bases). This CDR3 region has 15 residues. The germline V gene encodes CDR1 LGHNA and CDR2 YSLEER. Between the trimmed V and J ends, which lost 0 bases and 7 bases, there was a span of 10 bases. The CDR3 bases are TGCGCCAGCAGCCAAGAAGGGGTCGAAAATTCACCCCTCCACTTT. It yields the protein CASSQEGVENSPLHF.

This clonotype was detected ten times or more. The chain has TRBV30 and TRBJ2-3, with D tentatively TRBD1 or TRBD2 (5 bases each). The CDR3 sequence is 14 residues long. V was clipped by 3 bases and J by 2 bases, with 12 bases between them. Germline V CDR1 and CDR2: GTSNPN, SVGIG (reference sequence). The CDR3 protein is CAWRARGVTDTQYF. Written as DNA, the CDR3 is TGTGCCTGGAGAGCGAGGGGCGTCACAGATACGCAGTATTTT.

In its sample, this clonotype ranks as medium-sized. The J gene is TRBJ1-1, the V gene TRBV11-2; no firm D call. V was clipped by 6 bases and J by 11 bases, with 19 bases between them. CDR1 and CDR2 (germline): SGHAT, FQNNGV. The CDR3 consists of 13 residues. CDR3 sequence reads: CASSFNMLNGAFF. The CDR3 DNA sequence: TGTGCCAGCAGTTTTAATATGCTGAATGGGGCTTTCTTT. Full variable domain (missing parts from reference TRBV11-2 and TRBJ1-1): EAGVAQSPRYKIIEKRQSVAFWCNPISGHATLYWYQQILGQGPKLLIQFQNNGVVDDSQLPKDRFSAERLKGVDSTLKIQPAKLEDSAVYLCASSFNMLNGAFFGQGTRLTVV.

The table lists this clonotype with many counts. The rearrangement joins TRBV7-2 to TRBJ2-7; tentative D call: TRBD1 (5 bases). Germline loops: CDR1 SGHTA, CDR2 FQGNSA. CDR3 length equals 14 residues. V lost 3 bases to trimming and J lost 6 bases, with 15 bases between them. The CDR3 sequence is CASSFFQGSGEQYF. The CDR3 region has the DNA TGTGCCAGCAGCTTCTTCCAGGGCTCGGGCGAGCAGTACTTC.

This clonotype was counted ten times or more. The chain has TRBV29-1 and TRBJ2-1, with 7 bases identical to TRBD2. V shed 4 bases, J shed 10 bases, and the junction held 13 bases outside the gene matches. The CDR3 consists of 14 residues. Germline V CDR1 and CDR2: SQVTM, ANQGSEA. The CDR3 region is CSVGPFGKAGEQFF. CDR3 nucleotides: TGCAGCGTTGGACCCTTTGGAAAAGCGGGAGAGCAGTTCTTC.

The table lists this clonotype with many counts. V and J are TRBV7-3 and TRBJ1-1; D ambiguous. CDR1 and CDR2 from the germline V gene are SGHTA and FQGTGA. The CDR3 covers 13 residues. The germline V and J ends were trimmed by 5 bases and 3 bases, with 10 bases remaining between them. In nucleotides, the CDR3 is TGTGCCAGCAGCCTTAATTTGGACACTGAAGCTTTCTTT. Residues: CASSLNLDTEAFF.

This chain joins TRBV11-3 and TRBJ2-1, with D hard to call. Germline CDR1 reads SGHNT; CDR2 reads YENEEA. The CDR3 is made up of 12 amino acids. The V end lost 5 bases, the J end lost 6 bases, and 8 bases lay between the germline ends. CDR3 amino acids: CASSTAPNEQFF. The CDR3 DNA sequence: TGTGCCAGCAGCACTGCCCCCAATGAGCAGTTCTTC.

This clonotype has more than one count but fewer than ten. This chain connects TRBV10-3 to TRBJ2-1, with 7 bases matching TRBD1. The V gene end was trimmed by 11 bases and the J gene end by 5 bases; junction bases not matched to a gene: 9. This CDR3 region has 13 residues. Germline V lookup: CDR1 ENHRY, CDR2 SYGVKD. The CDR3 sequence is CAVRDRQDNEQFF. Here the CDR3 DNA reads TGTGCCGTCCGGGACAGACAAGACAATGAGCAGTTCTTC.

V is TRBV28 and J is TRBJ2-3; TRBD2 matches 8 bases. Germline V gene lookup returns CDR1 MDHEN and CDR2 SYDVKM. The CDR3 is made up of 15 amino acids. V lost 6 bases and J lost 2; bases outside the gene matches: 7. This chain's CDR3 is CASSHGLATTDTQYF. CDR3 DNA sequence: TGTGCCAGCAGCCACGGACTAGCCACCACAGATACGCAGTATTTT.

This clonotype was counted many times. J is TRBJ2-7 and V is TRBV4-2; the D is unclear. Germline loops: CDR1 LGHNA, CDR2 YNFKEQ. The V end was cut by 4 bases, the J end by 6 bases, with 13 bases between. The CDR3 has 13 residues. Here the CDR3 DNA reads TGTGCCAGCAGCCCCGGTGTCTGGGGCGAGCAGTACTTC. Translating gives CASSPGVWGEQYF.

CDR3 sequence reads: CASRGQGSSYEQYF. In DNA form, the CDR3 reads TGCGCCAGCAGGGGACAGGGGAGCTCCTACGAGCAGTACTTC. J is TRBJ2-7 and V is TRBV5-1, with TRBD1 matching over 10 bases. After removal of 5 bases from V and 0 bases from J, the junction contained 2 bases not matched to a gene. The CDR3 is 14 amino acids. Germline CDR1 reads SGHRS; CDR2 reads YFSETQ.

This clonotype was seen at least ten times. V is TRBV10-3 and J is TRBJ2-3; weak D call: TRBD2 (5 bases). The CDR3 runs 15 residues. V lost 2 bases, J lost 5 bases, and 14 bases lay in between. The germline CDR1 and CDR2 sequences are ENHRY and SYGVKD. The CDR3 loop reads CAISEEGLRRDTQYF. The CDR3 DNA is TGTGCCATCAGTGAGGAGGGCCTCAGAAGAGATACGCAGTATTTT.

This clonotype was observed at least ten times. For the CDR3, the DNA is TGTGCCAGCATCCCGGGAGGGTCCTACAATGAGCAGTTCTTC. Translated: CASIPGGSYNEQFF. The chain joins TRBV28 to TRBJ2-1; TRBD2 agrees at 8 bases. This CDR3 has 14 amino acids. Germline assignment: CDR1 MDHEN and CDR2 SYDVKM. After removal of 7 bases from V and 1 base from J, the junction contained 3 bases not matched to a gene.

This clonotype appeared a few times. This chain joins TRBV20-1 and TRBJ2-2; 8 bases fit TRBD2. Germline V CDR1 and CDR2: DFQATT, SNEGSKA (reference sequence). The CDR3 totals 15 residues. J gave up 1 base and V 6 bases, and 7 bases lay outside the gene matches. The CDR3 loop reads CSAMSGGLNTGELFF. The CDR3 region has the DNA TGCAGTGCAATGAGCGGGGGCCTGAACACCGGGGAGCTGTTTTTT.

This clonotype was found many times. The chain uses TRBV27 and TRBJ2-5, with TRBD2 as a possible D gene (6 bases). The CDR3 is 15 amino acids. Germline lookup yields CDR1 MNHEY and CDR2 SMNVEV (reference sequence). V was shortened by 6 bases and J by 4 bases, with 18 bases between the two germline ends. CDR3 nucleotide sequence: TGTGCCAGCAGGCCGTGGGGGACTGGCTTAGAGACCCAGTACTTC. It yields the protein CASRPWGTGLETQYF.

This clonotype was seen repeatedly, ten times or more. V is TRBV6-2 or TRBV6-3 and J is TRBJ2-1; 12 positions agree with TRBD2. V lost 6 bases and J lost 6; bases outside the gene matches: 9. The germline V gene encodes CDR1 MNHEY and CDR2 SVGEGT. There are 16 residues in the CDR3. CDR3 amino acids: CASRNPTSGSGNEQFF. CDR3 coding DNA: TGTGCCAGCAGGAACCCGACTAGCGGGAGCGGCAATGAGCAGTTCTTC.

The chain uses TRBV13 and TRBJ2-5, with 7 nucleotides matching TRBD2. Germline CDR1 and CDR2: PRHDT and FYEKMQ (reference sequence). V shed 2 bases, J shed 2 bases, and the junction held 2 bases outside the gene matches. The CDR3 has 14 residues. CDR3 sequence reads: CASSLRTRQETQYF. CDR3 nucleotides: TGTGCCAGCAGCTTAAGGACTAGGCAAGAGACCCAGTACTTC.

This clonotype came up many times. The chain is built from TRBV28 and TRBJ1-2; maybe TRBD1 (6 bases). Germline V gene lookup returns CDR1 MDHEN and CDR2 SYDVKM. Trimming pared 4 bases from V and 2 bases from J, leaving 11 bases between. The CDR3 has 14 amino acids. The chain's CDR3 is CASSSPGENYGYTF. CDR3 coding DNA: TGTGCCAGCAGTTCCCCAGGGGAGAACTATGGCTACACCTTC.

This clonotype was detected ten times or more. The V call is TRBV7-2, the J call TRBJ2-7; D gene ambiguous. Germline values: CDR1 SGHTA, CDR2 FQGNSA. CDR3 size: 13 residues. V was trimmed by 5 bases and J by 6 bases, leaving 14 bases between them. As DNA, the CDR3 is TGTGCCAGCAGCACCACTTCTCCCCTCGAGCAGTACTTC. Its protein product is CASSTTSPLEQYF.

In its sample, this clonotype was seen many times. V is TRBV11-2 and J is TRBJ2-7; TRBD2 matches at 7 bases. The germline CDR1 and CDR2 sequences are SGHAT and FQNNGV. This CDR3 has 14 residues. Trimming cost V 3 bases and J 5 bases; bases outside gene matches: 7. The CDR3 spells CASSLAGESNEQYF. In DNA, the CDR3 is TGTGCCAGCAGCTTGGCGGGAGAGTCTAACGAGCAGTACTTC.

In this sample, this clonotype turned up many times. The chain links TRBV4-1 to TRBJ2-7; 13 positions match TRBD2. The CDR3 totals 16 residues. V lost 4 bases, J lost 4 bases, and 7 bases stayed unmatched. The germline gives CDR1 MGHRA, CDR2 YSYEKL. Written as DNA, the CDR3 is TGCGCCAGCAGCCCCTGGGGACTAGCGGGATCATACGAGCAGTACTTC. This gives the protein CASSPWGLAGSYEQYF.

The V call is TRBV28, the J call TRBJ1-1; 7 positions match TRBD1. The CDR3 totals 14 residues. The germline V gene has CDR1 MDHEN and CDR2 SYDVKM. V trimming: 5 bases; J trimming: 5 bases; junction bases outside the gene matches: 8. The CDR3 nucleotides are TGTGCCAGCAGTCAAGGGGGCCCGGGAACTGAAGCTTTCTTT. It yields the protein CASSQGGPGTEAFF.

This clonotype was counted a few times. The CDR3 sequence is CASSPSGQSYGYTF. The CDR3 DNA follows: TGTGCCAGCTCACCATCTGGACAGAGCTATGGCTACACCTTC. The chain is built from TRBV18 and TRBJ1-2, with D possibly matching TRBD1 (6 bases). V shed 2 bases and J shed 4 bases, with 11 bases lying between them. Germline CDR1 is KGHSH and CDR2 is LQKENI. This CDR3 region has 14 residues.

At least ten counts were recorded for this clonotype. The DNA for the CDR3 is TGCGCCAGCTATTCCAGGGGGCCATTAGCCAAAAACATTCAGTACTTC. It codes for CASYSRGPLAKNIQYF. This chain joins TRBV5-1 and TRBJ2-4, with 8 bases lining up with TRBD1. The J segment lost 0 bases and the V segment lost 7 bases, leaving 9 bases of the junction unmatched. Germline V gene sequence: CDR1 SGHRS, CDR2 YFSETQ. The CDR3 spans 16 residues.

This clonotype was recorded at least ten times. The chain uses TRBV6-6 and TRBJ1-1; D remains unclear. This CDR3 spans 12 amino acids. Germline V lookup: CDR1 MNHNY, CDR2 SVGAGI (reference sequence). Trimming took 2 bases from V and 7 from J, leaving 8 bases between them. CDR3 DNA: TGTGCCAGCAGTTACCCGGACGGTGAAGCTTTCTTT. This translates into CASSYPDGEAFF.

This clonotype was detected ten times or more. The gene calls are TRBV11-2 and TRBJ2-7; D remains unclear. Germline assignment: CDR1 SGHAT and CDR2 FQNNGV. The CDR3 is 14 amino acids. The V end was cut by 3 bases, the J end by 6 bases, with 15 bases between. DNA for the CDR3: TGTGCCAGCAGCTTGGACGTCCTCAGTGGCGAGCAGTACTTC. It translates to CASSLDVLSGEQYF.

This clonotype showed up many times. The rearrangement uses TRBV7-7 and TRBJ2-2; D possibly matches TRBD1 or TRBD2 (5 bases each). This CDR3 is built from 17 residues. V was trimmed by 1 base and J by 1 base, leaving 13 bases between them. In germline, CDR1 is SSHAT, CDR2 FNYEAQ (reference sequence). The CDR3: CASSLDGDPWNTGELFF. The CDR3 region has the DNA TGTGCCAGCAGCTTAGACGGGGACCCCTGGAACACCGGGGAGCTGTTTTTT.

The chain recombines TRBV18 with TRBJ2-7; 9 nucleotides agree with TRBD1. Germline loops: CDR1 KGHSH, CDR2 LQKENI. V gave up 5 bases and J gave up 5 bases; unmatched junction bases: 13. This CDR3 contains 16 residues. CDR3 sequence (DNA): TGTGCCAGCTCATTCACGACAGGGGGGGCCGGGAACGAGCAGTACTTC. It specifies CASSFTTGGAGNEQYF.

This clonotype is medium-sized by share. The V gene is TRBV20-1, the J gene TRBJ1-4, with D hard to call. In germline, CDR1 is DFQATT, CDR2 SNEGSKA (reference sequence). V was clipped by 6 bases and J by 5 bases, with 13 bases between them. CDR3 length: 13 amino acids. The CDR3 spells CSATRARNEKLFF. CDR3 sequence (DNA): TGCAGTGCCACCCGGGCGAGAAATGAAAAACTGTTTTTT.